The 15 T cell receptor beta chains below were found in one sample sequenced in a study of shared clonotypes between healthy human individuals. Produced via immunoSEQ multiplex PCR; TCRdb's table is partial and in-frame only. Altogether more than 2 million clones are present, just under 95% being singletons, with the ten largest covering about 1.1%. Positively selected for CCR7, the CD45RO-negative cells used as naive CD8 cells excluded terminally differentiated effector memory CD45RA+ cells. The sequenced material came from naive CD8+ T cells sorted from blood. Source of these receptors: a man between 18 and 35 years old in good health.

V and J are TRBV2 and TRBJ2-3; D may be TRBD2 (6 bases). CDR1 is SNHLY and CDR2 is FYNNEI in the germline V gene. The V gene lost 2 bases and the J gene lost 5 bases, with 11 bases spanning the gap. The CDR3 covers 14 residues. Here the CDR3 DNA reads TGTGCCAGCAGTGAACCTCGGGAGATAGATACGCAGTATTTT. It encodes CASSEPREIDTQYF.

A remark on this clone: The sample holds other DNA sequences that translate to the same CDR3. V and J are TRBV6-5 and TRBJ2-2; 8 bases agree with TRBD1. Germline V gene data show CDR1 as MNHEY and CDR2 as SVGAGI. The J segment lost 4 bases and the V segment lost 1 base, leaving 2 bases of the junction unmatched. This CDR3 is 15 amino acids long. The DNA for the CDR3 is TGTGCCAGCAGTTACTTACAGGGGGGCACCGGGGAGCTGTTTTTT. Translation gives CASSYLQGGTGELFF.

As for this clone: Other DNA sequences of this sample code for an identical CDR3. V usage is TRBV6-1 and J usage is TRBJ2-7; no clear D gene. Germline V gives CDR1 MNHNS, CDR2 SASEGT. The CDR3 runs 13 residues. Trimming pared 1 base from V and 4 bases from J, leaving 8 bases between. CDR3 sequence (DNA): TGTGCCAGCAGTGAAGGTTGGGGTTACGAGCAGTACTTC. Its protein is CASSEGWGYEQYF.

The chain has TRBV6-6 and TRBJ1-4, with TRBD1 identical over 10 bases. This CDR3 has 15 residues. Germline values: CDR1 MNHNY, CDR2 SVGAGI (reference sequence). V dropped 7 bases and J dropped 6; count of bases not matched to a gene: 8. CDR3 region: CASIQTGGGHEKLFF. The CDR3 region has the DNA TGTGCCAGCATTCAGACAGGGGGCGGGCATGAAAAACTGTTTTTT.

CDR3 sequence reads: CASSFQREYNEQFF. CDR3 nucleotides: TGTGCCAGCAGCTTCCAGCGGGAGTACAATGAGCAGTTCTTC. The V and J genes are TRBV7-9 and TRBJ2-1; 8 bases fit TRBD2. Losses at the gene ends were 3 bases for V and 4 bases for J; bases not matched to a gene: 2. The CDR3 totals 14 residues. The germline CDR1 and CDR2 sequences are SEHNR and FQNEAQ (reference sequence).

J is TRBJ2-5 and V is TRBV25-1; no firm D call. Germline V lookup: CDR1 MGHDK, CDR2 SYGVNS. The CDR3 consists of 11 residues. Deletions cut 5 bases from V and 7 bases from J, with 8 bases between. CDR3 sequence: CASSPAGTQYF. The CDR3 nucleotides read TGTGCCAGCAGTCCCGCTGGGACCCAGTACTTC.

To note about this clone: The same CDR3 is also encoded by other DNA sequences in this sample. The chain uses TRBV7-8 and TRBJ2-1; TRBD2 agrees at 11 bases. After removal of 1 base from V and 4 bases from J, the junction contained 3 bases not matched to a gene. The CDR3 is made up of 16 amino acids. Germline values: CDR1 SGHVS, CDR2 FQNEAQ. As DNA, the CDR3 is TGTGCCAGCAGCTTAGACTTAGCGGGAGGGTACAATGAGCAGTTCTTC. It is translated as CASSLDLAGGYNEQFF.

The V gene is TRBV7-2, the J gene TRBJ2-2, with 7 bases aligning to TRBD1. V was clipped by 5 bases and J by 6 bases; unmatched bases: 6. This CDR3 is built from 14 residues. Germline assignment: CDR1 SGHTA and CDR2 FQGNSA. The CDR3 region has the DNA TGTGCCAGCAGCAATAGACAGGGTCCCGGGGAGCTGTTTTTT. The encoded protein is CASSNRQGPGELFF.

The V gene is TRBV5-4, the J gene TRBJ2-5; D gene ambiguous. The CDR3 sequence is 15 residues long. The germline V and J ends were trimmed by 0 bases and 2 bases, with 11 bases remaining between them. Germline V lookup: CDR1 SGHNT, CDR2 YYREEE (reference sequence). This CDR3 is CASSLAGTWQETQYF. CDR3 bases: TGTGCCAGCAGCTTGGCAGGTACTTGGCAAGAGACCCAGTACTTC.

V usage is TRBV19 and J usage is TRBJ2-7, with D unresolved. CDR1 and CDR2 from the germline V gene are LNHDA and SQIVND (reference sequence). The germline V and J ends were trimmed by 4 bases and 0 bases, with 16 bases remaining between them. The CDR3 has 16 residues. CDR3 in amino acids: CASSTGWTESSYEQYF. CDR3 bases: TGTGCCAGTAGTACCGGTTGGACGGAAAGCTCCTACGAGCAGTACTTC.

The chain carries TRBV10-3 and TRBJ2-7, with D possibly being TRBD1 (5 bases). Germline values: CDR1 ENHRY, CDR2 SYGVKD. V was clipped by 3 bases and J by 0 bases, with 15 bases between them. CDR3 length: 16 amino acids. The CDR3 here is CAISDSTTDSSYEQYF. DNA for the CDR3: TGTGCCATCAGTGACTCCACCACTGACAGCTCCTACGAGCAGTACTTC.

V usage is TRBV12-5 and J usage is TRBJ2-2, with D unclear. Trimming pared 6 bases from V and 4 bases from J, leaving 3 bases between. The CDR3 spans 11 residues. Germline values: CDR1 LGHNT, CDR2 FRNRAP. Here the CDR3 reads CASGPTGELFF. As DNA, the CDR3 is TGTGCTAGTGGACCCACCGGGGAGCTGTTTTTT.

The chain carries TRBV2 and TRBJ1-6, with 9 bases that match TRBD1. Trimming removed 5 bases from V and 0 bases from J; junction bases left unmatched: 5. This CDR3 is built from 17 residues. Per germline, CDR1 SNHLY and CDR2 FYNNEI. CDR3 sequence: CASSWTGESSYNSPLHF. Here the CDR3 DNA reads TGTGCCAGCAGTTGGACAGGGGAGAGCTCCTATAATTCACCCCTCCACTTT.

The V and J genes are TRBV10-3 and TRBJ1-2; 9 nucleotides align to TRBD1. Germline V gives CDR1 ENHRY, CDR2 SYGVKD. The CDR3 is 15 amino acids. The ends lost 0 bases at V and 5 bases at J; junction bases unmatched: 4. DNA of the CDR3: TGTGCCATCAGTGAGTCGACAGGGGGTGGGTATGGCTACACCTTC. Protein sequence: CAISESTGGGYGYTF.

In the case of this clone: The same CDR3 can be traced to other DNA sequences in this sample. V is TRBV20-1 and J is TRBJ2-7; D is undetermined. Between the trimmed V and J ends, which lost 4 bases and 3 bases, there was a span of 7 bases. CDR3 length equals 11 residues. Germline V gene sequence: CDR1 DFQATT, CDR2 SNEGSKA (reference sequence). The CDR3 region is CSAKEGYEQYF. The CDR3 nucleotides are TGCAGTGCTAAGGAAGGCTACGAGCAGTACTTC.